This T cell receptor (beta chain) was documented in a study of long-term antiretroviral therapy in people with HIV (dated by TCRdb to between 2020 and 2023). At the level of the whole study: Collection of the earliest samples took place about a decade ahead of the 2015 WHO recommendation for immediate ART, at a time when ART was typically delayed until CD4 counts fell. This retrospective serial study examined whether starting ART and sustained HIV suppression were associated with changes in the composition and diversity of the TRB repertoire in peripheral blood. A total of 192 cryopreserved PBMC samples were contributed to the cohort by 30 adults with confirmed HIV infection, with samples collected serially over a mean of approximately six years (range 1-12). Among the 30 to 35 participants with HIV, ten to twelve were female. No cross-contamination during QIAcube processing was seen in test extractions of a monoclonal T-cell line run alongside a few dozen polyclonal samples. What the study reported, not specific to this receptor: HIV repertoires had narrower CDR3 length ranges than controls, and the network structure suggested an antigen-experienced repertoire that shifted only slightly toward naive after ART. Inferences about post-ART repertoire changes are limited because no data were available on ART adherence, viral resistance or therapy changes. Expanded TRB clones identified before ART initiation dominated the repertoire across all time points, though the dominance fluctuated and decreased in many PLHIV after ART. The samples were dated from the mid-2000s to the late 2010s, and the ART regimens that were used may be less effective than current ART regimens. Because PBMC availability was limited, only the TCR beta chain was sequenced, with no alpha chain pairing. Because cell numbers in pre-ART samples were limited, unsorted PBMC were profiled instead of sorted CD4+ and CD8+ T cells. Starting ART was linked to a significant rise in TRB diversity, yet even after long-term ART the diversity remained significantly lower than in transplant donor controls.

Participants were included only if at least one PBMC sample before ART initiation and at least two post-ART samples were available. Every participant with HIV received treatment in the United States of America. Before DNA extraction, cryopreserved samples of roughly 0.85-11 million PBMC were thawed and then washed. At the time of the earliest PBMC sample for each participant with HIV, ages ranged from 23 to 54 years. Each participant contributed PBMC samples from 1-4 timepoints before ART initiation and 2-8 timepoints after ART initiation, with a median of 7 samples. Serial HIV viral load, CD4+ T-cell count, ART history and demographic data were obtained for every participant. A Qiagen kit on a QIAcube was used to extract genomic DNA from unsorted PBMC, with samples processed in batches of 12. Sequencing of the TRB variable region was done with the immunoSEQ hsTCRB v3.0 assay at survey level resolution. TRB sequencing targeted a depth of about 35,000-55,000 T-cell genomes per sample. An Illumina MiSeq with a v3 150-cycle kit was used to sequence the pooled TRB libraries. Regarding the original processing steps: Repertoire analysis was performed in R inside a reproducible Nextflow workflow that covered QC, data transformation and analysis. LymphoSeq2, an R package for exploring AIRR-Seq data, was used to implement the custom analyses. A few samples yielding fewer than 5000 total TRB sequences were excluded, leaving over 150 analyzed HIV repertoires. Of the roughly 190 retained HIV repertoires, 55 to 60 were collected before and around 130 after ART initiation. Repertoires were downsampled to 5000 TRB nucleotide sequences, with summary statistics averaged over 100 downsampling iterations. Only TRB sequences with CDR3 regions of at least seven amino acids were retained for analysis. A Shannon entropy-derived clonality score and the Gini coefficient were used to measure diversity. In repertoire networks, the top 5000 CDR3 amino acid sequences were linked whenever an edit distance of one separated two sequences. Antigen specificity groups and MHC restriction were predicted for TRB CDR3 amino acid sequences with GLIPH2. CDR3 amino acid sequences were matched against VDJdb and McPAS-TCR to flag known CMV, EBV, HIV or tissue antigen associations. Pre-ART, post-ART and control groups were compared with Wilcoxon signed-rank tests and Holm-Bonferroni correction. TCRdb's version of the immuneACCESS table is confined to in-frame rearrangements and falls short of the full clone set. An unresolved V gene accounts for under half of the shortfall where checked; the remainder is of unknown origin. That table is the source of V, J and clone size, and D and trimming were worked out from the DNA. Recorded for this sample are 34,000 or so clones; roughly 84% of them occurred a single time. Jointly, the top ten make up 4.8% of the sample.

Turning to this clone: Its antigen remains unidentified. No quality values exist for individual bases; no much larger clone is one base distant.

Inclusive of the bounding cysteine and phenylalanine, the CDR3 is 15 residues long. Only the CDR3 portion is preserved as DNA: 45 bases, with reading frame beginning at the first base. Trimming costs V 3 bases and J 7 bases, and their ends lie 16 bases apart. The germline V gene encodes CDR1 MGHRA and CDR2 YSYEKL. The receptor was derived from a woman in her twenties or thirties with HIV. The rearrangement combines TRBV4-1 with TRBJ1-5; the D gene remains uncertain. This material consisted of unsorted PBMCs, taken 2.8 years before starting antiretroviral therapy. The CDR3 protein is CASSHREGELQPQHF. DNA sequence: TGCGCCAGCAGCCATCGGGAGGGCGAGCTACAGCCCCAGCATTTT.